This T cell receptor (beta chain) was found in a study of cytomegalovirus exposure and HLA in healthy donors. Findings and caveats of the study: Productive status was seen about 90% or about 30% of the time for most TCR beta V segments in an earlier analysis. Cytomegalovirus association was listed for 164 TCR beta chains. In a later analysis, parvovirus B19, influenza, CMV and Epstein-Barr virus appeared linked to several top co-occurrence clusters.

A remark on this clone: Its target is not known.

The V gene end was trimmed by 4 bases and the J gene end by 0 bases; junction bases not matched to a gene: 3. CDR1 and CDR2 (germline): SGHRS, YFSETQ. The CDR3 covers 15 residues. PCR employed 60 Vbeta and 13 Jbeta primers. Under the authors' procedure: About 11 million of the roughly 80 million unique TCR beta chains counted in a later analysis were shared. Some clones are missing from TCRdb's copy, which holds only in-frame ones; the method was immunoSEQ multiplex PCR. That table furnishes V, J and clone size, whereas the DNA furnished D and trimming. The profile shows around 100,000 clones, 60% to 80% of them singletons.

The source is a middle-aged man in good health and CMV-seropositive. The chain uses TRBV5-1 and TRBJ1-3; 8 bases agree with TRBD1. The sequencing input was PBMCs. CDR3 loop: CASSNGQGSGNTIYF. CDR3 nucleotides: TGCGCCAGCAGCAACGGACAGGGCTCTGGAAACACCATATATTTT.